A single sample is the source of the 10 T cell receptor beta chains below, sequenced in a study of T cells in Graves' hyperthyroidism and ophthalmopathy. Amplification targeted TCR beta CDR3 regions from RNA transcripts. When the TCR CDR3 underwent first-round RT-PCR, the HTBI primer set was used. TCRdb passed the multiplex PCR reads through MiXCR, listing each CDR3 protein once. The sample includes roughly 510,000 distinct CDR3 sequences, approximately 48% of them seen just once. Source material: peripheral blood or thyroid tissue (not recorded which). Every receptor here comes from an adult woman with Graves' disease, either hyperthyroidism or ophthalmopathy (not recorded which).

The gene calls are TRBV7-9 and TRBJ1-1; the D is unclear. The CDR3 covers 11 residues. V dropped 5 bases and J dropped 8 bases, with 9 bases sitting between them. Germline V lookup: CDR1 SEHNR, CDR2 FQNEAQ (reference sequence). CDR3 sequence reads: CASSPSGEAFF. The CDR3 DNA follows: TGTGCCAGCAGCCCCTCAGGAGAAGCTTTCTTT.

The J gene is TRBJ2-5, the V gene TRBV20-1; D possibly matches TRBD1 or TRBD2 (5 bases each). V was trimmed by 3 bases and J by 5 bases, leaving 16 bases between them. The germline CDR1 and CDR2 sequences are DFQATT and SNEGSKA (reference sequence). This CDR3 region has 14 residues. The CDR3 reads CSARDTGGCETQYF. CDR3 nucleotide sequence: TGCAGTGCTAGGGACACAGGAGGCTGCGAGACCCAGTACTTC.

To note about this clonotype: Mismatch with germline at one junction end may stem from a read error. The chain is built from TRBV20-1 and TRBJ2-7, with D tentatively TRBD2 (5 bases). The CDR3 sequence is 14 residues long. The V gene's germline CDR1 is DFQATT and CDR2 SNEGSKA (reference sequence). The CDR3 coding sequence is TGCAGCGCTAGACGGCAGCGGAGCTCCTACGAGGAGTACTTC. This gives the protein CSARRQRSSYEEYF.

The chain has TRBV29-1 and TRBJ1-5; no definite D call. The V gene's germline CDR1 is SQVTM and CDR2 ANQGSEA. CDR3 length: 13 residues. CDR3 DNA: TGCAGTGCTAGACCCCAGGTCAATCAGCCCCAGCATTTT. Encoded protein: CSARPQVNQPQHF.

On this clonotype itself: The conserved phenylalanine or tryptophan is not found at the CDR3 terminus, so this likely reflects a read error. The chain employs TRBV20-1 and TRBJ2-5; D is perhaps TRBD1 or TRBD2 (6 bases each). Germline lookup yields CDR1 DFQATT and CDR2 SNEGSKA (reference sequence). This CDR3 spans 14 amino acids. V gave up 1 base and J gave up 5 bases, with 14 bases separating them. Here the CDR3 DNA reads TGCAGTGCTAGAGGGGGGGCTGCGGGGGAGACCCAGTACCTC. Its translation: CSARGGAAGETQYL.

The chain recombines TRBV20-1 with TRBJ2-7; possible D gene TRBD1, 6 bases. The V end lost 4 bases, the J end lost 4 bases, and 11 bases lay between the germline ends. CDR1 DFQATT and CDR2 SNEGSKA come from the germline V gene (reference sequence). CDR3 length: 12 amino acids. The CDR3 protein is CSATWDIYEQYF. CDR3 bases: TGCAGTGCTACCTGGGACATTTACGAGCAGTACTTC.

J is TRBJ2-7 and V is TRBV7-2; 8 bases are a match to TRBD1. Germline V gives CDR1 SGHTA, CDR2 FQGNSA. The CDR3 is 16 amino acids. The V gene end was trimmed by 6 bases and the J gene end by 0 bases; junction bases not matched to a gene: 10. For the CDR3, the DNA is TGTGCCAGCAGGTTAACAGGGACAGGAAGCTCCTACGAGCAGTACTTC. It codes for CASRLTGTGSSYEQYF.

The J gene is TRBJ1-4, the V gene TRBV7-9, with TRBD1 identical over 7 bases. Germline trimming cut 5 bases from V and 4 bases from J; bases unmatched to any gene: 4. The CDR3 covers 14 residues. Germline loops: CDR1 SEHNR, CDR2 FQNEAQ (reference sequence). CDR3 nucleotide sequence: TGTGCCAGCAGCCCACAGGGGCATAATGAAAAACTGTTTTTT. Its translation is CASSPQGHNEKLFF.

The chain couples TRBV7-8 to TRBJ2-2; a weak D match, TRBD2 (5 bases). The CDR3 contains 14 residues. Germline CDR1 and CDR2: SGHVS and FQNEAQ. Trimming cost V 5 bases and J 5 bases, with 12 bases left between them. The CDR3, as DNA: TGTGCCAGCAGCAATTCGGGGTGGACCGGGGAGCTGTTTTTT. The encoded protein is CASSNSGWTGELFF. The variable domain in full, completed from reference TRBV7-8 and TRBJ2-2, reads GAGVSQSPRYKVAKRGQDVALRCDPISGHVSLFWYQQALGQGPEFLTYFQNEAQLDKSGLPSDRFFAERPEGSVSTLKIQRTQQEDSAVYLCASSNSGWTGELFFGEGSRLTVL.

With respect to this clonotype: A clone one base away is much larger, so this may be a read error. The V gene is TRBV7-9, the J gene TRBJ2-2; D is perhaps TRBD1 or TRBD2 (5 bases each). The CDR3 sequence is 15 residues long. The germline CDR1 and CDR2 sequences are SEHNR and FQNEAQ (reference sequence). The CDR3 nucleotides are TGTGCCAGCAGCCCCCGTTCACCGGACACCGGGGAGCTGCTTTTT. It translates to CASSPRSPDTGELLF.